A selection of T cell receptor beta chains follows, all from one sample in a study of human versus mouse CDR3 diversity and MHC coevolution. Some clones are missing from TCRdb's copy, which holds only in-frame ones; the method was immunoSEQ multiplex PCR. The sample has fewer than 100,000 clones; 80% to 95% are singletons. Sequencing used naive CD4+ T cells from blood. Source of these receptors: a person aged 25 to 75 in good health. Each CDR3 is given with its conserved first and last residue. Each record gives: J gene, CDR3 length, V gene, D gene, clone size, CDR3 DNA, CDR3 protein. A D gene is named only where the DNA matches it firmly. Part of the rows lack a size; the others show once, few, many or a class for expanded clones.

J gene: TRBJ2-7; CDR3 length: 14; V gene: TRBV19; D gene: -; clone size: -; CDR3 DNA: TGTGCCAGTAGTATACGCCCAGGCTCCAACGAGCAGTACTTC; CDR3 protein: CASSIRPGSNEQYF
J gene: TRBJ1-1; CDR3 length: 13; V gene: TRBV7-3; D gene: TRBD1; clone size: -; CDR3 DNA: TGTGCCAGCAGCGCACAGGGGGACACTGAAGCTTTCTTT; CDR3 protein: CASSAQGDTEAFF
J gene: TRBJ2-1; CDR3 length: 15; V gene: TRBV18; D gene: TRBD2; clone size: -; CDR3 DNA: TGTGCCAGCTCACCTAGAGCGGGAGGGGGAGATGAGCAGTTCTTC; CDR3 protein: CASSPRAGGGDEQFF
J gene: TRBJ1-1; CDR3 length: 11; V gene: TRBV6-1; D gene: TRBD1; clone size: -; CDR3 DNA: TGTGCCAGCAGTGAATACTGGACAGGGATCTTT; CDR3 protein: CASSEYWTGIF
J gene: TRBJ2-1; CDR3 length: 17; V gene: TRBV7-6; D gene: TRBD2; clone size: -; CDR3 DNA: TGTGCCAGCAGCTTAGCCCCGGGCGGGAGCTCCTACAATGAGCAGTTCTTC; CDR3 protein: CASSLAPGGSSYNEQFF
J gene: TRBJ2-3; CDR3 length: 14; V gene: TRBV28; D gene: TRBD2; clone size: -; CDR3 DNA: TGTGCCAGCAGTCCCGCTAGCGGGAGGTCTCTCCAGTATTTT; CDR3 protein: CASSPASGRSLQYF
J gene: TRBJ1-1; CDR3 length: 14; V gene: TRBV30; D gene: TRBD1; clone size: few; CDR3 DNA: TGTGCCTGGAGCCCAGACAGGGCTGGTACTGAAGCTTTCTTT; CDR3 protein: CAWSPDRAGTEAFF
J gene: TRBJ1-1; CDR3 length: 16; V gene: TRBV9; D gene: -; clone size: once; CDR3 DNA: TGTGCCAGCAGCGTAGGACGTCCCGGGGGAAAAACTGAAGCTTTCTTT; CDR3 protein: CASSVGRPGGKTEAFF
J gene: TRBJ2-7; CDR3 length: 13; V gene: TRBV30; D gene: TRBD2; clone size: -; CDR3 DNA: TGTGCCTGGAGTAGAGCGGGAGGAGGCGAGCAGTACTTC; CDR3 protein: CAWSRAGGGEQYF
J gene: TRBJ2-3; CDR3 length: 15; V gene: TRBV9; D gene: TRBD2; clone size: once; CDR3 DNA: TGTGCCAGCAGCGTAGCTAGCGGGAAGACAGATACGCAGTATTTT; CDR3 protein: CASSVASGKTDTQYF
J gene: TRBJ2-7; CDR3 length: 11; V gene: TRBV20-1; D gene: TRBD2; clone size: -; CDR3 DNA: TGCAGTGCTAGGCGGGGGGGCGAGCAGTACTTC; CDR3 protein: CSARRGGEQYF
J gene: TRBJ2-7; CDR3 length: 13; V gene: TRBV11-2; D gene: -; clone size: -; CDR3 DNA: TGTGCCAGCAGCTTAAGGGACAAAGACGAGCAGTACTTC; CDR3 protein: CASSLRDKDEQYF
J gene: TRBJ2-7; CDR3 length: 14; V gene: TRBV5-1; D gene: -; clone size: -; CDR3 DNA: TGCGCCAGCAGCACTACCCCCTCTACTAACGAGCAGTACTTC; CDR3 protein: CASSTTPSTNEQYF
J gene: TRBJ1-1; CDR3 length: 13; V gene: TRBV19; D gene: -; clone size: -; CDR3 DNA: TGTGCCACCGAAGGAGATACGAACACTGAAGCTTTCTTT; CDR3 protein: CATEGDTNTEAFF
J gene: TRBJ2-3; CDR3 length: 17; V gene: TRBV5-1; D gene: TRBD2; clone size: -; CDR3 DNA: TGCGCCAGCAGCTCAGACAAGGGACTAGCGGGGGCAGATACGCAGTATTTT; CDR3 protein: CASSSDKGLAGADTQYF
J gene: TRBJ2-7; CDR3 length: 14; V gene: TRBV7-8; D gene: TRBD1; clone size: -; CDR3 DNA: TGTGCCAGCAGCTTAACAGGGGGAATCTACGAGCAGTACTTC; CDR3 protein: CASSLTGGIYEQYF
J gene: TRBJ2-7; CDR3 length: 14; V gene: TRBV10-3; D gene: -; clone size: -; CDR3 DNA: TGTGCCATCAGTGAGAGGCGGGTGGAGGACGAGCAGTACTTC; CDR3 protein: CAISERRVEDEQYF
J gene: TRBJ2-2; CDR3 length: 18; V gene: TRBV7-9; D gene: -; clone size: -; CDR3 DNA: TGTGCCAGCAGCTTAGTCCTCCACCACGGTCCGAACACCGGGGAGCTGTTTTTT; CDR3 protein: CASSLVLHHGPNTGELFF
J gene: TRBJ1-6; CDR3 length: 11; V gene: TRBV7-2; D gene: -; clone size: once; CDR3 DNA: TGTGCCAGCAAACTAAACTCACCCCTCCACTTT; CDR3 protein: CASKLNSPLHF
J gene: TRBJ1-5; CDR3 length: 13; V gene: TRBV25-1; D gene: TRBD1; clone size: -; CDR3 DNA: TGTGCCAGCAGTAGACAGGGTAACCAGCCCCAGCATTTT; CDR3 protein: CASSRQGNQPQHF
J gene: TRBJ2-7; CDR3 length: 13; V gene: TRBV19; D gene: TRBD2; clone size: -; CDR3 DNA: TGTGCCAGTAGTGACCAGCGGGAGGACGAGCAGTACTTC; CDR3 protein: CASSDQREDEQYF
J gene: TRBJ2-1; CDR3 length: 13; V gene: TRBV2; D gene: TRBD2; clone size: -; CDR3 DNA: TGTGCCAGCACTAGCGGGGGGGCCGATGAGCAGTTCTTC; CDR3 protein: CASTSGGADEQFF
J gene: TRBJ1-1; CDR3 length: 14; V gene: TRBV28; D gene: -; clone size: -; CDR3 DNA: TGTGCCAGCAGACGCCTCGGGTACGACACTGAAGCTTTCTTT; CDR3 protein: CASRRLGYDTEAFF
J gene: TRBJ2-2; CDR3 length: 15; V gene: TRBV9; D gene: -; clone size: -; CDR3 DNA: TGTGCCAGCAGCTCAACACAGGGATACACCGGGGAGCTGTTTTTT; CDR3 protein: CASSSTQGYTGELFF
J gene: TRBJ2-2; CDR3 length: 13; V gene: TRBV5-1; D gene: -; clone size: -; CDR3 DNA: TGCGCCAGCAGCATAGCGACGGGCGGGGAGCTGTTTTTT; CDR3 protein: CASSIATGGELFF
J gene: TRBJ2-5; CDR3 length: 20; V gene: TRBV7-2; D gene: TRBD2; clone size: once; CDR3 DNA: TGTGCCAGCAGCTTAGCTCCGGCGAGTTGGCTAGCGGGGGATCAAGAGACCCAGTACTTC; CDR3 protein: CASSLAPASWLAGDQETQYF
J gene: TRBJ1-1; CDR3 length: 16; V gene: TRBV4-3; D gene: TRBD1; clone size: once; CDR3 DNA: TGCGCCAGCAGCCCCCGGGGGGACAGGATGAACACTGAAGCTTTCTTT; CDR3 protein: CASSPRGDRMNTEAFF
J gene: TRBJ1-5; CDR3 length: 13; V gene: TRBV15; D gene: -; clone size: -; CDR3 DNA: TGTGCCACCAGCAGAGATTTGACAGCATTCCAGCATTTT; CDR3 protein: CATSRDLTAFQHF
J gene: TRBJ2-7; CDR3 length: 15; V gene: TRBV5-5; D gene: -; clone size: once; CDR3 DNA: TGTGCCAGCAGCTTTAATCCCACTGTCTCGAGTGAGCAGTACTTC; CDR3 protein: CASSFNPTVSSEQYF
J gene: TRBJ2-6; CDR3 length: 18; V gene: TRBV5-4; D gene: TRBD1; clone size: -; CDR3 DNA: TGTGCCAGCAGCGCAGCCGACAGGGGGGTAATAGGGGCCAACGTCCTGACTTTC; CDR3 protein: CASSAADRGVIGANVLTF
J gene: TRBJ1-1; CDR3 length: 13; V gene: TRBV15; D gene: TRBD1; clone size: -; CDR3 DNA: TGTGCCACCCAGGGGGCTCCGGACACTGAAGCTTTCTTT; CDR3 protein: CATQGAPDTEAFF
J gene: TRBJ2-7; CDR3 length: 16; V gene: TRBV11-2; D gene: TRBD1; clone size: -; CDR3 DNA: TGTGCCAGCAGCTTAGCCGAGGGACAGGGAGAATACGAGCAGTACTTC; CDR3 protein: CASSLAEGQGEYEQYF
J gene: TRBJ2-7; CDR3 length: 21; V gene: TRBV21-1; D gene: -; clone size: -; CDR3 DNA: TGTGCCAGCAGCAACGAAAAATGGGGACTAGCGGGATATAAATCCCAACGCGAGCAGTACTTC; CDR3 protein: CASSNEKWGLAGYKSQREQYF
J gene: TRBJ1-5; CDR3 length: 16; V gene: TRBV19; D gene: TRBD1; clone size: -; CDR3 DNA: TGTGCCAGTAGTAGCAGACAGGGGGATAGCAATCAGCCCCAGCATTTT; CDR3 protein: CASSSRQGDSNQPQHF
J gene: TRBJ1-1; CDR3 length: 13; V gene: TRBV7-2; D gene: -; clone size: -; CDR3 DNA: TGTGCCAGCAGCTCTCAGGGGAACACTGAAGCTTTCTTT; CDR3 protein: CASSSQGNTEAFF
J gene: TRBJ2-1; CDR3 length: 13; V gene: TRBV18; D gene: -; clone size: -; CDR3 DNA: TGTGCCAGCTCACCACCGGAGGGGATTGAGCAGTTCTTC; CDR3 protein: CASSPPEGIEQFF
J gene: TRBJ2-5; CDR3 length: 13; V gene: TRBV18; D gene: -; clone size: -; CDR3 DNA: TGTGCCAGCTCACCGAGGATGCAAGAGACCCAGTACTTC; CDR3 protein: CASSPRMQETQYF
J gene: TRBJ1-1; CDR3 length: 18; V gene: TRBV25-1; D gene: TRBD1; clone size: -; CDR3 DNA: TGTGCCAGCAGTGAATATGGGAGGCAGGGGGCTCCGAACACTGAAGCTTTCTTT; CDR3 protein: CASSEYGRQGAPNTEAFF